The 12 T cell receptor beta chains below come from one sample, sequenced in a study of blood T cell repertoires in COVID-19. Clones were read by immunoSEQ multiplex PCR, and TCRdb kept only the in-frame ones, dropping some. The sample has some 390,000 clones, around 84% seen once; the top ten hold 3%. Sequenced input: peripheral blood. Source of these receptors: a human donor in a cohort sampled during active COVID-19.

The CDR3 reads CASSGLATGELFF. CDR3 bases: TGTGCCAGCAGTGGACTAGCCACCGGGGAGCTGTTTTTT. This chain uses TRBV2 with TRBJ2-2; 7 bases fit TRBD2. Germline lookup yields CDR1 SNHLY and CDR2 FYNNEI. The length of the CDR3 is 13 residues. The trim removed 4 bases at V and 4 bases at J, leaving 0 bases unmatched. The complete variable domain, with remaining parts taken from reference TRBV2 and TRBJ2-2, reads EPEVTQTPSHQVTQMGQEVILRCVPISNHLYFYWYRQILGQKVEFLVSFYNNEISEKSEIFDDQFSVERPDGSNFTLKIRSTKLEDSAMYFCASSGLATGELFFGEGSRLTVL.

The sample holds a few counts of this clone. The V and J genes are TRBV28 and TRBJ1-2; a weak D match, TRBD1 (6 bases). The CDR3 contains 15 residues. The germline gives CDR1 MDHEN, CDR2 SYDVKM. Trimming cost V 2 bases and J 8 bases, with 18 bases left between them. The CDR3 region has the DNA TGTGCCAGCAGTTTAACGGGGGGCCTACTGGGCGGCTACACCTTC. This sequence encodes CASSLTGGLLGGYTF.

This rearrangement joins TRBV21-1 to TRBJ1-3; TRBD1 is taken as the D call from the table, unchecked against the DNA. TRBV21-1 is listed as a pseudogene. The CDR3 covers 15 residues. The CDR3 spells CASSPRQGSGNTIYF. DNA of the CDR3: TGTGCCAGCAGCCCTCGACAGGGCTCTGGAAACACCATATATTTT.

The V call is TRBV30, the J call TRBJ1-1, with TRBD1 as a possible D gene (5 bases). Germline CDR1 and CDR2: GTSNPN and SVGIG (reference sequence). V was pared by 0 bases and J by 3 bases, with 35 bases between. The CDR3 consists of 22 residues. CDR3 protein: CAWSVRLVGKIESARGYTEAFF. CDR3 DNA sequence: TGTGCCTGGAGTGTACGACTAGTTGGTAAGATAGAGTCCGCGCGGGGGTACACTGAAGCTTTCTTT.

On this clone: Other nucleotide sequences from this sample produce the same CDR3. The V call is TRBV11-3, the J call TRBJ2-3; D unclear. The ends were cut back, 2 bases at V and 0 bases at J, with 6 bases in the middle. This CDR3 is built from 14 residues. Germline-derived CDR1 and CDR2 are SGHNT and YENEEA. The CDR3 region has the DNA TGTGCCAGCAGCTTAACTGCTAGCACAGATACGCAGTATTTT. Translated, it gives CASSLTASTDTQYF.

This clone was seen a single time. The genes are TRBV6-6 and TRBJ2-7; 11 bases fit TRBD1. V was pared by 1 base and J by 6 bases, with 2 bases of the junction left unmatched. Germline V gene lookup returns CDR1 MNHNY and CDR2 SVGAGI (reference sequence). This CDR3 spans 14 amino acids. The CDR3 loop is CASSYWTGGTEQYF. Here the CDR3 DNA reads TGTGCCAGCAGTTACTGGACAGGGGGCACCGAGCAGTACTTC.

This chain connects TRBV5-1 to TRBJ1-4; 7 nucleotides align to TRBD1. This CDR3 is built from 14 residues. J was trimmed by 5 bases and V by 2 bases; bases with no gene match: 3. In germline, CDR1 is SGHRS, CDR2 YFSETQ. DNA for the CDR3: TGCGCCAGCAGCTTCGGGACAGAAAATGAAAAACTGTTTTTT. Translated: CASSFGTENEKLFF.

The chain couples TRBV7-9 to TRBJ2-7, with a tentative D call TRBD2 (6 bases). Deletions cut 5 bases from V and 1 base from J, with 12 bases between. Germline assignment: CDR1 SEHNR and CDR2 FQNEAQ (reference sequence). The CDR3 loop spans 14 amino acids. CDR3 in amino acids: CASSPDGTSYEQYF. CDR3 coding DNA: TGTGCCAGCAGCCCCGACGGGACTTCCTACGAGCAGTACTTC.

The table lists this clone with a few counts. The V call is TRBV3-1 (or the pseudogene TRBV3-2), the J call TRBJ1-6; no clear D. The ends were cut back, 0 bases at V and 4 bases at J, with 7 bases in the middle. Germline CDR1 reads LGHDT; CDR2 reads YNNKEL (reference sequence). The CDR3 is made up of 15 amino acids. In DNA, the CDR3 is TGTGCCAGCAGCCAAGACCAGGTTTATAATTCACCCCTCCACTTT. This gives the protein CASSQDQVYNSPLHF.

The rearrangement joins TRBV19 to TRBJ1-5; tentative D call: TRBD1 (5 bases). From germline, CDR1 is LNHDA and CDR2 SQIVND (reference sequence). V dropped 3 bases and J dropped 7 bases, with 10 bases sitting between them. CDR3 length equals 13 residues. CDR3 region: CASSIGGGQPQHF. The CDR3 coding sequence is TGTGCCAGTAGTATTGGGGGGGGACAGCCCCAGCATTTT.

The rearrangement uses TRBV21-1 and TRBJ2-2; the table's D call TRBD2 went unverified against the DNA. TRBV21-1 is a pseudogene locus. The CDR3 has 16 amino acids. Written as DNA, the CDR3 is TGTGCCAGCAGCAAAGGCCTAGCGGGAGTTGCCGGGGAGCTGTTTTTT. It encodes CASSKGLAGVAGELFF.

This chain uses TRBV11-3 with TRBJ2-1; possibly TRBD2 for D (5 bases). CDR1 and CDR2 (germline): SGHNT, YENEEA. With 5 bases removed from V and 8 bases from J, the gap between germline ends came to 19 bases. The CDR3 is 15 amino acids. The CDR3 spells CASSPVSGPTHEQFF. The CDR3 region has the DNA TGTGCCAGCAGCCCTGTCAGCGGACCAACCCATGAGCAGTTCTTC.